These T cell receptor beta chains were read from a single sample in a study of cytomegalovirus exposure and HLA in healthy donors. Clones were read by immunoSEQ multiplex PCR, and TCRdb kept only the in-frame ones, dropping some. Counted here are about 280,000 clones, 88% occurring once; the ten biggest clones make up over 0.85%. The sequenced sample consisted of PBMCs. These receptor sequences come from a young woman in good health and CMV-seronegative. Each CDR3 is given with its conserved first and last residue. D genes are given only for firm matches. Clone size is stated in some rows and not others, as once, few, many or a class when expanded.

TRBJ1-5	TRBD1	TRBV27	-	TGTGCCAGCAGTTTGACAGGGACTCAGCCCCAGCATTTT	CASSLTGTQPQHF
TRBJ2-1	-	TRBV20-1	-	TGCAGCGCCGGGAGAAATGAGCAGTTCTTC	CSAGRNEQFF
TRBJ2-1	TRBD2	TRBV9	-	TGTGCCAGCAGCGTAGGGAGCGGGAGTTACAATGAGCAGTTCTTC	CASSVGSGSYNEQFF
TRBJ2-2	TRBD1	TRBV2	once	TGTGCCAGCCGGGACAGGGGTCCCTCCGGGGAGCTGTTTTTT	CASRDRGPSGELFF
TRBJ2-1	TRBD2	TRBV27	once	TGTGCCAGCCAACGACGACTAGCGGGAGGTCGGAATGAGCAGTTCTTC	CASQRRLAGGRNEQFF
TRBJ2-3	TRBD1	TRBV2	-	TGTGCCAGCAGTCTCGGGACAGGGCAAGATACGCAGTATTTT	CASSLGTGQDTQYF
TRBJ2-7	TRBD2	TRBV5-1	-	TGCGCCAGCAGCCAACCCGGGACTAGCGGCTCCTACGAGCAGTACTTC	CASSQPGTSGSYEQYF
TRBJ2-5	-	TRBV10-3	-	TGTGCCATTCAACATTCTCAGGGTTTCCAAGAGACCCAGTACTTC	CAIQHSQGFQETQYF
TRBJ2-1	-	TRBV5-1	-	TGCGCCAGCAGCTTGGGGGCAAGGTCCAATGAGCAGTTCTTC	CASSLGARSNEQFF
TRBJ1-2	-	TRBV28	-	TGTGCCAGCAGTTTAGACCTATTACAGGATAGCGGCTACACCTTC	CASSLDLLQDSGYTF
TRBJ2-7	TRBD1	TRBV9	-	TGTGCCAGCAGTCCGGGACAGGGGTACGAGCAGTACTTC	CASSPGQGYEQYF
TRBJ1-3	-	TRBV25-1	-	TGTGCCAGCAGTGATGGACCCCCAGGGGCCAACTCTGGAAACACCATATATTTT	CASSDGPPGANSGNTIYF
TRBJ2-2	-	TRBV12-1	-	TGTGCCAGCAGCTTCTCTGCGGCACACACCGGGGAGCTGTTTTTT	CASSFSAAHTGELFF
TRBJ1-3	-	TRBV18	-	TGTGCCAGCTCACCAATCACAGGGTATGGAAACACCATATATTTT	CASSPITGYGNTIYF
TRBJ2-3	-	TRBV9	-	TGTGCCAGCAGCGTACGTTTCGGGAGTGGCCCAGATACGCAGTATTTT	CASSVRFGSGPDTQYF
TRBJ2-1	-	TRBV2	-	TGTGCCAGCAGGAGTGAATTGAGCGGGTACAATGAGCAGTTCTTC	CASRSELSGYNEQFF
TRBJ2-1	TRBD2	TRBV9	-	TGTGCCAGCAGCGTGGGCAGCGGGAGGGCCCTCTCCGAGCAGTTCTTC	CASSVGSGRALSEQFF
TRBJ2-2	-	TRBV5-1	once	TGCGCCAGCAGCCACGGCGCTAGCAAGAACACCGGGGAGCTGTTTTTT	CASSHGASKNTGELFF
TRBJ2-7	TRBD1	TRBV6-5	-	TGTGCCAGCAGTTACTCCGACAGGGGCTACGAGCAGTACTTC	CASSYSDRGYEQYF
TRBJ1-6	-	TRBV2	-	TGTGCCAGCAGCCGTTTCGGGGGGGCTGGAGGGTCCTATAATTCACCCCTCCACTTT	CASSRFGGAGGSYNSPLHF
TRBJ1-2	-	TRBV29-1	-	TGCAGCGTTGAAGCCCACGGGGGGCGCGACTATGGCTACACCTTC	CSVEAHGGRDYGYTF
TRBJ2-7	TRBD2	TRBV6-6	-	TGTGCCAGCAGGCCACCGGGACTAGTCCCCGAGCAGTACTTC	CASRPPGLVPEQYF
TRBJ1-1	-	TRBV9	-	TGTGCCAGCAGCGGCAAGGCGGAAGGAGCTTTCTTT	CASSGKAEGAFF
TRBJ2-7	-	TRBV5-1	-	TGCGCCAGCAGCTTGGCCGGGACACCCTTAACTTACGAGCAGTACTTC	CASSLAGTPLTYEQYF
TRBJ2-4	TRBD2	TRBV5-1	-	TGCGCCAGCAGCTTGAACCCCAGACTAGCGGGCCAACGGCTAGCCAAAAACATTCAGTACTTC	CASSLNPRLAGQRLAKNIQYF
TRBJ2-7	TRBD1	TRBV2	-	TGTGCCAGCAGACAGGGGGGCTACGAGCAGTACTTC	CASRQGGYEQYF
TRBJ2-5	TRBD1	TRBV2	once	TGTGCCAGCAGTTTCGGGACAGAGGAGACCCAGTACTTC	CASSFGTEETQYF
TRBJ2-3	-	TRBV5-6	once	TGTGCCAGCAGCTCCCCTCGGGGGGCGTTACGAGATACGCAGTATTTT	CASSSPRGALRDTQYF
TRBJ2-5	-	TRBV5-1	-	TGCGCCAGCAGCTTGTCAGGGATGGGAGAGACCCAGTACTTC	CASSLSGMGETQYF
TRBJ2-7	TRBD1	TRBV7-9	-	TGTGCCAGCAGCCCCCCTTTAGGTACAGGGGGTTCCTACGAGCAGTACTTC	CASSPPLGTGGSYEQYF
TRBJ2-7	-	TRBV6-5	-	TGTGCCAGCAACAATCCCGGGAGAGCATCCTACGAGCAGTACTTC	CASNNPGRASYEQYF
TRBJ1-1	-	TRBV2	-	TGTGCCAGCAGTCCTACAGGGTGGGGAACTGAAGCTTTCTTT	CASSPTGWGTEAFF
TRBJ2-1	-	TRBV27	-	TGTGCCAGCAGTCCCGACACCTACAATGAGCAGTTCTTC	CASSPDTYNEQFF
TRBJ2-1	TRBD2	TRBV5-1	-	TGCGCCAGCAGCTTACGGGAGGATGAGCAGTTCTTC	CASSLREDEQFF
TRBJ2-7	TRBD1	TRBV28	-	TGTGCCAGCAGTTCGGGACAGCCCTACGAGCAGTACTTC	CASSSGQPYEQYF
TRBJ2-7	TRBD1	TRBV27	few	TGTGCCAGCACGGGACAGGGACCCTACGAGCAGTACTTC	CASTGQGPYEQYF
TRBJ2-1	-	TRBV20-1	-	TGCAGTGCACAACAGGGTAATGAGCAGTTCTTC	CSAQQGNEQFF
TRBJ2-7	TRBD1	TRBV2	-	TGTGCCAGCAGTGAATTGGGGACAGGGCACTACGAGCAGTACTTC	CASSELGTGHYEQYF
TRBJ2-1	TRBD1	TRBV5-1	-	TGCGCCAGCAGCTCGGGACAGGGCAGCTCCTACAATGAGCAGTTCTTC	CASSSGQGSSYNEQFF
TRBJ1-2	-	TRBV15	-	TGTGCCACCAGCAGAGATGCCAGGGGCAGGCCCTATGGCTACACCTTC	CATSRDARGRPYGYTF
TRBJ1-3	-	TRBV25-1	-	TGTGCCAGCAGTGAAGGGTTAGGGAGTTCTGGAAACACCATATATTTT	CASSEGLGSSGNTIYF
TRBJ2-7	-	TRBV19	-	TGTGCCAGTAGATCCCTTAGCGGCAACTACGAGCAGTACTTC	CASRSLSGNYEQYF
TRBJ2-7	-	TRBV7-6	-	TGTGCCAGCAGCTTAGGGCAAGACGAGCAGTACTTC	CASSLGQDEQYF
TRBJ1-2	TRBD1	TRBV28	-	TGTGCCAGCAGTTTGATCCGACAGGGGAATCTGCGGTATGGCTACACCTTC	CASSLIRQGNLRYGYTF
TRBJ1-2	-	TRBV28	-	TGTGCCAGCAGTTTCCGGGGATTCTATGGCTACACCTTC	CASSFRGFYGYTF
TRBJ1-2	-	TRBV28	-	TGTGCCAGCAGTCCCGGTCGAGGATCCTATGGCTACACCTTC	CASSPGRGSYGYTF
TRBJ2-5	-	TRBV4-1	-	TGCGCCAGCAGCCAAGCGCTAGTTGAGACCCAGTACTTC	CASSQALVETQYF
TRBJ1-1	TRBD1	TRBV19	-	TGTGCCAGTAGTATAACAGGGGCGGACACTGAAGCTTTCTTT	CASSITGADTEAFF
TRBJ1-6	TRBD1	TRBV28	once	TGTGCCAGCAGATGGTTCGGGACAGGCAATTCACCCCTCCACTTT	CASRWFGTGNSPLHF
TRBJ2-1	TRBD2	TRBV9	-	TGTGCCAGCAGCGTACCAGCGGGAGAAAGGGGTGAGCAGTTCTTC	CASSVPAGERGEQFF
TRBJ2-1	-	TRBV28	-	TGTGCCAGCAGTTGGGCGGGTGAGCAGTTCTTC	CASSWAGEQFF
TRBJ2-7	TRBD2	TRBV19	-	TGTGCCAGTAGAAAACCCGGGACTACCTACGAGCAGTACTTC	CASRKPGTTYEQYF
TRBJ1-5	TRBD1	TRBV28	-	TGTGCCAGCAGTTCCCCCCAGGGGGCAGGTCAGCCCCAGCATTTT	CASSSPQGAGQPQHF